This T cell receptor (beta chain) was observed in a study of control samples from healthy donors and cancer patients. V lost 6 bases and J lost 0, with 9 bases in between. The CDR3 contains 13 residues. This clone was seen a single time. TCRdb's copy holds only in-frame clones and misses some; the assay was immunoSEQ multiplex PCR. The data hold 110,000 to 150,000 clones, with around 94% observed a single time. What was sequenced was PBMCs. This receptor was obtained from a man between 60 and 70 years old with colorectal cancer. This chain links TRBV12-3 or TRBV12-4 with TRBJ2-7, with a possible D match to TRBD1 (5 bases). CDR3 in DNA: TGTGCCAGCAGAAGTACAGGCTCCTACGAGCAGTACTTC. Translating gives CASRSTGSYEQYF.